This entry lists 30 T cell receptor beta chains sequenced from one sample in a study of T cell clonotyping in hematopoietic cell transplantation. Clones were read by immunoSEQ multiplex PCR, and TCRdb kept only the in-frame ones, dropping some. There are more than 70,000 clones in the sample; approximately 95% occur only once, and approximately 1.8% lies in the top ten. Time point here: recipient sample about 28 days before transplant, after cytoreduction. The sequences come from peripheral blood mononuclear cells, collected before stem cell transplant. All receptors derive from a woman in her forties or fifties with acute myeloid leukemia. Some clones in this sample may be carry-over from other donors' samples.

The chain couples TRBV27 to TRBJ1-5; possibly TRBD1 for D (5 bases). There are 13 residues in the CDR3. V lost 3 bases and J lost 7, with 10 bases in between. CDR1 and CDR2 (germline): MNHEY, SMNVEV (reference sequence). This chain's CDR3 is CASSFQGRQPQHF. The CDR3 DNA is TGTGCCAGCAGTTTCCAGGGCAGACAGCCCCAGCATTTT.

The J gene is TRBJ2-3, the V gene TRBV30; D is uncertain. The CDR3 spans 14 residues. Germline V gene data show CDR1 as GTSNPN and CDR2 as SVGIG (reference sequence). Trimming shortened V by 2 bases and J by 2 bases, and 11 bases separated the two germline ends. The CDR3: CAWSSSPYTDTQYF. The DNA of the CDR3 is TGTGCCTGGAGTAGCAGCCCCTACACAGATACGCAGTATTTT.

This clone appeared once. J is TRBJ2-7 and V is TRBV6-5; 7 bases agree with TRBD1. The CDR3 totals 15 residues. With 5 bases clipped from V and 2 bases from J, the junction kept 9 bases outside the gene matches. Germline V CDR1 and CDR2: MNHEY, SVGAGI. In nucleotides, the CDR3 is TGTGCCAGCAGTAAAGACTTACAGGGGACCTACGAGCAGTACTTC. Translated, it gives CASSKDLQGTYEQYF.

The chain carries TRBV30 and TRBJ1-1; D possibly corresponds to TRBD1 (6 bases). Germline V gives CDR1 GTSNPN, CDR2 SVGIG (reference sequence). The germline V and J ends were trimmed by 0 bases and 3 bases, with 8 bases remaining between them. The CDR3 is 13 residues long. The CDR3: CAWSVYRDTEAFF. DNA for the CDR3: TGTGCCTGGAGTGTGTACAGGGACACTGAAGCTTTCTTT. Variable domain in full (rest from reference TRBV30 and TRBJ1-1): SQTIHQWPATLVQPVGSPLSLECTVEGTSNPNLYWYRQAAGRGLQLLFYSVGIGQISSEVPQNLSASRPQDRQFILSSKKLLLSDSGFYLCAWSVYRDTEAFFGQGTRLTVV.

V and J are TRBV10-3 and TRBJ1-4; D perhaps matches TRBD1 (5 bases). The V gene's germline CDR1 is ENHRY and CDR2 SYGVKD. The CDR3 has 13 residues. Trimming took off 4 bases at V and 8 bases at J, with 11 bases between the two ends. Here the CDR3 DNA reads TGTGCCATCAGTGGGGGGGGTCGAGAAAAACTGTTTTTT. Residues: CAISGGGREKLFF.

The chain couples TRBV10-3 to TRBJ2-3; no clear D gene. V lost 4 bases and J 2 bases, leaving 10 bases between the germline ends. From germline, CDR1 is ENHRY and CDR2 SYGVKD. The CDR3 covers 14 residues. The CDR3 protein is CAISGGPVTDTQYF. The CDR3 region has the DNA TGTGCCATCAGTGGTGGGCCAGTCACAGATACGCAGTATTTT.

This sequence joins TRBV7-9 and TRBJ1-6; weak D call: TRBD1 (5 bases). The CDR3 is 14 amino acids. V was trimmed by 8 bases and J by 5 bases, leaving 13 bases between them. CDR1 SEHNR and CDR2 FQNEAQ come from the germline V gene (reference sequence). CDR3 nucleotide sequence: TGTGCCAGCCTCGGGACGGTAAATAATTCACCCCTCCACTTT. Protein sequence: CASLGTVNNSPLHF.

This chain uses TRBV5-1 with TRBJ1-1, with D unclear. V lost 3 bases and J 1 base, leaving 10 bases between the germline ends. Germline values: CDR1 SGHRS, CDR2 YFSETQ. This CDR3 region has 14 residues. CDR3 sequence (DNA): TGCGCCAGCAGCTGGAAAACACCGAACACTGAAGCTTTCTTT. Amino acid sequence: CASSWKTPNTEAFF.

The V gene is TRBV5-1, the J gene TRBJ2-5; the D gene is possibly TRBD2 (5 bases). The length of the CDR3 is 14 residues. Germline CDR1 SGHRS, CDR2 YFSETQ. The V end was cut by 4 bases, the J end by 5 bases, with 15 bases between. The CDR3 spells CASSRGRERETQYF. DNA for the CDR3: TGCGCCAGCAGCCGAGGAAGGGAGAGGGAGACCCAGTACTTC.

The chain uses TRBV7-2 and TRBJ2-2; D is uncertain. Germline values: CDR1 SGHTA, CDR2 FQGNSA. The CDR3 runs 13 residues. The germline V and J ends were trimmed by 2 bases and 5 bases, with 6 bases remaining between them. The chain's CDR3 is CASSLSRTGELFF. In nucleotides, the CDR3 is TGTGCCAGCAGCTTATCTAGGACCGGGGAGCTGTTTTTT. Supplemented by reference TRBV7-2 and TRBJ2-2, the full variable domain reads GAGVSQSPSNKVTEKGKDVELRCDPISGHTALYWYRQSLGQGLEFLIYFQGNSAPDKSGLPSDRFSAERTGGSVSTLTIQRTQQEDSAVYLCASSLSRTGELFFGEGSRLTVL.

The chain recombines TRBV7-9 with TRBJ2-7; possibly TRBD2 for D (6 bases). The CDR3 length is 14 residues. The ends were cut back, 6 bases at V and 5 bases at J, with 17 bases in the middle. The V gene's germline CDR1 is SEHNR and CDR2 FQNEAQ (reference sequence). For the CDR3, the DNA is TGTGCCAGCAGTCTGGGAGGACTAAACAACGAGCAGTACTTC. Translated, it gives CASSLGGLNNEQYF.

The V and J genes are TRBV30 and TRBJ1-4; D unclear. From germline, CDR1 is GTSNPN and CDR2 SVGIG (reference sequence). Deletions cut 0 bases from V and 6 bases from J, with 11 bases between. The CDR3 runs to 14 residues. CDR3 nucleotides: TGTGCCTGGAGTGTAGGAGGAAGCTATGAAAAACTGTTTTTT. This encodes CAWSVGGSYEKLFF.

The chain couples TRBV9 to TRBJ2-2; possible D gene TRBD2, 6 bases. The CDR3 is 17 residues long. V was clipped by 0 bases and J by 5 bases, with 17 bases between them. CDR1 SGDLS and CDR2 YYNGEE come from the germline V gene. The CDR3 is CASSVERRDSRTGELFF. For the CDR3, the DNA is TGTGCCAGCAGCGTAGAAAGGAGGGATTCTAGGACCGGGGAGCTGTTTTTT. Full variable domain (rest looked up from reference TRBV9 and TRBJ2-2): DSGVTQTPKHLITATGQRVTLRCSPRSGDLSVYWYQQSLDQGLQFLIQYYNGEERAKGNILERFSAQQFPDLHSELNLSSLELGDSALYFCASSVERRDSRTGELFFGEGSRLTVL.

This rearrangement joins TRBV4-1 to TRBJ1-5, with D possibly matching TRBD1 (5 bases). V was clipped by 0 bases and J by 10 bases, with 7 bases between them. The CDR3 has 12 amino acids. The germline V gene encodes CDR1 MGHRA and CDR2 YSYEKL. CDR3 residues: CASSQDRGPQHF. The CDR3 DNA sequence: TGCGCCAGCAGCCAAGATAGGGGCCCCCAGCATTTT.

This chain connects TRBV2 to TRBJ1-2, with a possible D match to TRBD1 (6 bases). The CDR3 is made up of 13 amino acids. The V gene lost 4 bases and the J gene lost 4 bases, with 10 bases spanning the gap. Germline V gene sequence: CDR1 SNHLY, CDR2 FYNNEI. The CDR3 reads CASSVRGPYGYTF. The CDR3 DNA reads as TGTGCCAGCAGTGTGCGGGGGCCCTATGGCTACACCTTC.

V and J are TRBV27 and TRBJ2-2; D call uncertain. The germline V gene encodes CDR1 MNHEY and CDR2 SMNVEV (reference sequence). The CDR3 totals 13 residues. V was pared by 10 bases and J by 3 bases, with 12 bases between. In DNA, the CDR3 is TGTGCCACATCGGAGCCCTACACCGGGGAGCTGTTTTTT. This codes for CATSEPYTGELFF.

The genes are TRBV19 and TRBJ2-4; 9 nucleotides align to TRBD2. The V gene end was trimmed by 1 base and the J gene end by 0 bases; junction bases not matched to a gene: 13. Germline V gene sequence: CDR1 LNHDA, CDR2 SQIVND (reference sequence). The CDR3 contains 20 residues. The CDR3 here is CASSIVASGIFLLAKNIQYF. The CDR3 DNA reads TGTGCCAGTAGTATAGTAGCTAGCGGGATTTTCCTGCTAGCCAAAAACATTCAGTACTTC.

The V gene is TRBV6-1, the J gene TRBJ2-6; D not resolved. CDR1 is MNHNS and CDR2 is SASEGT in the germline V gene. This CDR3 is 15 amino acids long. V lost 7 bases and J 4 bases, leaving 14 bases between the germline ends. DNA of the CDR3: TGTGCCAGCAAGGACCCGCCGGCGGGGGCCAACGTCCTGACTTTC. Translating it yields CASKDPPAGANVLTF.

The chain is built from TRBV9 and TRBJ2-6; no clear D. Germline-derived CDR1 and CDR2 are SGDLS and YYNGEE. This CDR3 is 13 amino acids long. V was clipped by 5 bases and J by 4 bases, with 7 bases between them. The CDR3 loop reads CASRASGANVLTF. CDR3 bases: TGTGCCAGCAGAGCTTCGGGGGCCAACGTCCTGACTTTC.

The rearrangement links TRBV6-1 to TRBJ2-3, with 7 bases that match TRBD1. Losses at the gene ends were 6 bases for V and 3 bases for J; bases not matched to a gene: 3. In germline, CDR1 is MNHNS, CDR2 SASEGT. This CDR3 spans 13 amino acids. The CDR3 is CASRGQKTDTQYF. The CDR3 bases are TGTGCCAGCAGGGGACAGAAGACAGATACGCAGTATTTT.

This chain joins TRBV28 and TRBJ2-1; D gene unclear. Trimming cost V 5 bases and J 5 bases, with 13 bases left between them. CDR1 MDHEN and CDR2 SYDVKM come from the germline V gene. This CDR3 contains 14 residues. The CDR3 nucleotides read TGTGCCAGCAGTAAACCCCTGGGGAACAATGAGCAGTTCTTC. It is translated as CASSKPLGNNEQFF.

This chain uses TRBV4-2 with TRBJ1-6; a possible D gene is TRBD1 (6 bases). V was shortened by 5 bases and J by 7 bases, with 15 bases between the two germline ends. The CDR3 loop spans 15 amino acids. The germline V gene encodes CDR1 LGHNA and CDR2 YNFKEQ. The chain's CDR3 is CASSDRTERNSPLHF. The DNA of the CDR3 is TGTGCCAGCAGCGATCGGACAGAAAGAAATTCACCCCTCCACTTT.

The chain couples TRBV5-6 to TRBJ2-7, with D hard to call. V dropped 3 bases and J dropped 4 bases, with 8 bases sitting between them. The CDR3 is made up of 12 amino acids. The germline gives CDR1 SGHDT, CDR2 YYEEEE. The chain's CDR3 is CASSYLLYEQYF. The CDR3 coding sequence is TGTGCCAGCAGCTACCTACTGTACGAGCAGTACTTC.

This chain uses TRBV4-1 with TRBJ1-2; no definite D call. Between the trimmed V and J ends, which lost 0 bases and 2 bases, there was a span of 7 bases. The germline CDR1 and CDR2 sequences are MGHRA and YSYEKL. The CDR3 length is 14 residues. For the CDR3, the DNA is TGCGCCAGCAGCCAAGATTCCCCAAACTATGGCTACACCTTC. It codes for CASSQDSPNYGYTF.

CDR3 nucleotide sequence: TGTGCCAGCAGCTCCAGCGAACAGGGCGAGAATTCACCCCTCCACTTT. This encodes CASSSSEQGENSPLHF. The rearrangement links TRBV5-4 to TRBJ1-6; maybe TRBD1 (6 bases). CDR3 length: 16 residues. CDR1 SGHNT and CDR2 YYREEE come from the germline V gene (reference sequence). The germline V and J ends were trimmed by 3 bases and 7 bases, with 17 bases remaining between them.

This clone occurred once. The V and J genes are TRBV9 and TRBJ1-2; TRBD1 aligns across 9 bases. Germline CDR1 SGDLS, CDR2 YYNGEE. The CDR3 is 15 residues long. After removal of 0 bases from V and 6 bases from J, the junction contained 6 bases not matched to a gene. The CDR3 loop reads CASSVVGQGEDGYTF. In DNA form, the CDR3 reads TGTGCCAGCAGCGTAGTGGGACAGGGAGAGGATGGCTACACCTTC.

The CDR3: CASSPQVSNEKLFF. Here the CDR3 DNA reads TGTGCCAGTAGTCCACAGGTGTCTAATGAAAAACTGTTTTTT. The V and J genes are TRBV19 and TRBJ1-4; D is perhaps TRBD1 (5 bases). V shed 5 bases and J shed 3 bases, with 10 bases lying between them. The CDR3 consists of 14 residues. The germline V gene encodes CDR1 LNHDA and CDR2 SQIVND (reference sequence).

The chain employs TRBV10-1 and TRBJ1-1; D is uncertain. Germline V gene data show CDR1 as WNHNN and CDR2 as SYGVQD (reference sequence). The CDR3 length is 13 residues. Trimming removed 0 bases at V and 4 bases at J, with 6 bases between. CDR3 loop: CASSESRRTEAFF. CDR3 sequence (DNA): TGCGCCAGCAGTGAGTCGAGACGCACTGAAGCTTTCTTT.

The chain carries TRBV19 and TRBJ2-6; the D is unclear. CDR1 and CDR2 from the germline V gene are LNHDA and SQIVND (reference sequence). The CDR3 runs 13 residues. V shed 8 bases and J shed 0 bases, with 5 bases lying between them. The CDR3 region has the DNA TGTGCCAGTTCGTTCTCTGGGGCCAACGTCCTGACTTTC. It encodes CASSFSGANVLTF.

The CDR3 nucleotides are TGTGCCAGCAGCACCGGGACAGGGGTGACCCAGTACTTC. Translating it yields CASSTGTGVTQYF. V is TRBV6-5 and J is TRBJ2-5, with 10 bases identical to TRBD1. The CDR3 is made up of 13 amino acids. Germline loops: CDR1 MNHEY, CDR2 SVGAGI. Losses at the gene ends were 6 bases for V and 7 bases for J; bases not matched to a gene: 5.